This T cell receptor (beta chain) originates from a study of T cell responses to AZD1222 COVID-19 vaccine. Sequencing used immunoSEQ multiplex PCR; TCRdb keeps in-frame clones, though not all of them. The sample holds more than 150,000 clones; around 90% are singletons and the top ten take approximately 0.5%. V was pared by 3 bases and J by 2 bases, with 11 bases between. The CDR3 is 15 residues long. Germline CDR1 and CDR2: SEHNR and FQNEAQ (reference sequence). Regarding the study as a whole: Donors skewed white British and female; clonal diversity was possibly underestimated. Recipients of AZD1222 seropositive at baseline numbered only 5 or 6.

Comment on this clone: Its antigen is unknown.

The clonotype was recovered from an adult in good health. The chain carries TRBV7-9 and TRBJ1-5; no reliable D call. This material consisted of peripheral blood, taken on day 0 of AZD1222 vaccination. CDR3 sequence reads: CASSFSWEGNQPQHF. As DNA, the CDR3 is TGTGCCAGCAGCTTTTCTTGGGAAGGCAATCAGCCCCAGCATTTT.